This entry lists 25 T cell receptor beta chains sequenced from one sample in a study of T cell responses to AZD1222 COVID-19 vaccine. Clones were read by immunoSEQ multiplex PCR, and TCRdb kept only the in-frame ones, dropping some. The sample holds 150,000 to 200,000 clones, 85% to 95% seen once. The sequenced sample was peripheral blood, obtained on day 0 of AZD1222 vaccination. The receptors derive from an adult in good health.

This chain joins TRBV2 and TRBJ1-6; the D gene is possibly TRBD1 (5 bases). The CDR3 runs to 12 residues. Germline V gene lookup returns CDR1 SNHLY and CDR2 FYNNEI. Deletions cut 3 bases from V and 14 bases from J, with 11 bases between. DNA of the CDR3: TGTGCCAGCAGTGAGGGAGCGGGGGCCCTCCACTTT. Its translation: CASSEGAGALHF.

This clone was recorded only once. The chain employs TRBV7-8 and TRBJ1-4, with 9 bases matching TRBD1. The J segment lost 5 bases and the V segment lost 5 bases, leaving 3 bases of the junction unmatched. Germline V gene data show CDR1 as SGHVS and CDR2 as FQNEAQ. The CDR3 is made up of 14 amino acids. The CDR3 loop is CASSHGTGNEKLFF. The CDR3 coding sequence is TGTGCCAGCAGCCACGGGACAGGGAATGAAAAACTGTTTTTT.

This rearrangement joins TRBV6-5 to TRBJ1-1; 10 nucleotides align to TRBD1. The J segment lost 3 bases and the V segment lost 5 bases, leaving 6 bases of the junction unmatched. The CDR3 has 15 residues. Looked up from germline, CDR1 is MNHEY and CDR2 is SVGAGI. CDR3: CASSHRDRGDTEAFF. The DNA of the CDR3 is TGTGCCAGCAGTCACCGGGACAGGGGCGACACTGAAGCTTTCTTT.

This clone has only a few counts. The chain has TRBV7-9 and TRBJ1-4; TRBD1 matches 11 bases. V trimming: 4 bases; J trimming: 4 bases; junction bases outside the gene matches: 8. The CDR3 is made up of 17 amino acids. Per germline, CDR1 SEHNR and CDR2 FQNEAQ (reference sequence). The CDR3 DNA reads TGTGCCAGCAGCTCCGGACAGGGGGCTTTGGGTAATGAAAAACTGTTTTTT. Translated: CASSSGQGALGNEKLFF.

V and J are TRBV5-1 and TRBJ2-3; D is undetermined. Germline V gene sequence: CDR1 SGHRS, CDR2 YFSETQ. The V and J ends lost 3 bases and 4 bases respectively, with 9 bases between them. CDR3 size: 13 residues. The CDR3 DNA reads as TGCGCCAGCAGCTCCGGCCCGTCAGATACGCAGTATTTT. Its translation: CASSSGPSDTQYF.

This clone has just a few counts. The CDR3 DNA reads as TGTGCCAGTCGGACCGAAACTGGAAACACCATATATTTT. This translates into CASRTETGNTIYF. This chain links TRBV19 with TRBJ1-3, with D uncertain. Germline V gene lookup returns CDR1 LNHDA and CDR2 SQIVND (reference sequence). The CDR3 consists of 13 residues. V gave up 8 bases and J gave up 2 bases, with 10 bases separating them.

The rearrangement uses TRBV2 and TRBJ1-4; tentatively, D is TRBD1 (6 bases). Germline CDR1 is SNHLY and CDR2 is FYNNEI. The CDR3 has 13 amino acids. The V and J ends lost 6 bases and 8 bases respectively, with 13 bases between them. The CDR3: CASSPMGGEKLFF. The CDR3 region has the DNA TGTGCCAGCAGCCCGATGGGGGGCGAAAAACTGTTTTTT.

The rearrangement uses TRBV7-8 and TRBJ2-3, with a tentative D call TRBD2 (5 bases). Per germline, CDR1 SGHVS and CDR2 FQNEAQ. The CDR3 extends over 14 amino acids. V was trimmed by 6 bases and J by 1 base, leaving 11 bases between them. CDR3 loop: CASSPPAGTDTQYF. CDR3 in DNA: TGTGCCAGCAGTCCCCCAGCGGGCACAGATACGCAGTATTTT.

The chain couples TRBV30 to TRBJ1-6; TRBD1 might be the D (5 bases). Germline CDR1 GTSNPN, CDR2 SVGIG (reference sequence). The CDR3 spans 13 residues. The germline V and J ends were trimmed by 1 base and 9 bases, with 10 bases remaining between them. CDR3 protein: CAWSGTQSSPLHF. The CDR3 DNA reads as TGTGCCTGGAGTGGGACACAAAGTTCACCCCTCCACTTT.

The chain combines TRBV5-1 with TRBJ1-1, with D possibly being TRBD1 (5 bases). V gave up 8 bases and J gave up 3 bases, with 11 bases separating them. CDR1 is SGHRS, CDR2 YFSETQ, per germline. This CDR3 has 12 residues. The CDR3 spells CASRDGYTEAFF. CDR3 sequence (DNA): TGCGCCAGTCGGGACGGCTACACTGAAGCTTTCTTT.

The chain couples TRBV19 to TRBJ1-1; D gene ambiguous. In germline, CDR1 is LNHDA, CDR2 SQIVND (reference sequence). This CDR3 comprises 11 residues. V was trimmed by 3 bases and J by 5 bases, leaving 4 bases between them. CDR3 DNA: TGTGCCAGTAGTATGTGGACTGAAGCTTTCTTT. Translation gives CASSMWTEAFF.

This chain links TRBV7-2 with TRBJ2-1, with D unresolved. V lost 1 base and J 6 bases, leaving 4 bases between the germline ends. CDR1 and CDR2 (germline): SGHTA, FQGNSA. The CDR3 is 12 residues long. Here the CDR3 reads CASSLVSNEQFF. The CDR3 region has the DNA TGTGCCAGCAGCTTAGTCTCCAATGAGCAGTTCTTC.

The chain employs TRBV7-9 and TRBJ1-2; D gene ambiguous. Germline V lookup: CDR1 SEHNR, CDR2 FQNEAQ (reference sequence). V lost 3 bases, J lost 1 base, and 6 bases lay in between. This CDR3 region has 13 residues. For the CDR3, the DNA is TGTGCCAGCAGCTTTGGGTTTAACTATGGCTACACCTTC. Translating it yields CASSFGFNYGYTF. The complete variable domain, with remaining parts taken from reference TRBV7-9 and TRBJ1-2, reads DTGVSQNPRHKITKRGQNVTFRCDPISEHNRLYWYRQTLGQGPEFLTYFQNEAQLEKSRLLSDRFSAERPKGSFSTLEIQRTEQGDSAMYLCASSFGFNYGYTFGSGTRLTVV.

This chain links TRBV30 with TRBJ1-5, with TRBD1 identical over 7 bases. V was pared by 2 bases and J by 4 bases, with 5 bases of the junction left unmatched. CDR1 and CDR2 (germline): GTSNPN, SVGIG (reference sequence). The CDR3 is 14 residues long. The CDR3 is CAWSTGQRNQPQHF. CDR3 sequence (DNA): TGTGCCTGGAGTACGGGACAGCGAAATCAGCCCCAGCATTTT. Using reference TRBV30 and TRBJ1-5 for the parts outside the CDR3, the full variable domain is SQTIHQWPATLVQPVGSPLSLECTVEGTSNPNLYWYRQAAGRGLQLLFYSVGIGQISSEVPQNLSASRPQDRQFILSSKKLLLSDSGFYLCAWSTGQRNQPQHFGDGTRLSIL.

J is TRBJ1-5 and V is TRBV30; 10 bases are a match to TRBD1. V was clipped by 0 bases and J by 4 bases; unmatched bases: 6. The CDR3 sequence is 16 residues long. Germline assignment: CDR1 GTSNPN and CDR2 SVGIG (reference sequence). The DNA of the CDR3 is TGTGCCTGGAGTGTTAAGGGACAGGGGTATAATCAGCCCCAGCATTTT. Translated, it gives CAWSVKGQGYNQPQHF.

The chain has TRBV10-3 and TRBJ1-2; TRBD1 is a possible D gene (6 bases). Between the trimmed V and J ends, which lost 4 bases and 4 bases, there was a span of 13 bases. This CDR3 is 14 amino acids long. From germline, CDR1 is ENHRY and CDR2 SYGVKD. Written as DNA, the CDR3 is TGTGCCATCAGTGCCCGGGACAACCTCTATGGCTACACCTTC. It codes for CAISARDNLYGYTF.

The V and J genes are TRBV27 and TRBJ1-2, with 7 nucleotides matching TRBD1. V shed 1 base, J shed 6 bases, and the junction held 11 bases outside the gene matches. The CDR3 sequence is 16 residues long. The germline V gene encodes CDR1 MNHEY and CDR2 SMNVEV (reference sequence). The CDR3 nucleotides read TGTGCCAGCAGTTTATTCTCATTCGGGACAGACCATGGCTACACCTTC. Its protein is CASSLFSFGTDHGYTF.

V and J are TRBV9 and TRBJ2-7, with 10 bases fitting TRBD1. Germline CDR1 SGDLS, CDR2 YYNGEE. This CDR3 contains 15 residues. J was trimmed by 2 bases and V by 3 bases; bases with no gene match: 5. The CDR3 protein is CASSGLTGGPYEQYF. CDR3 coding DNA: TGTGCCAGCAGCGGTCTGACAGGGGGCCCCTACGAGCAGTACTTC.

V is TRBV29-1 and J is TRBJ2-5; 7 bases are a match to TRBD2. CDR1 SQVTM and CDR2 ANQGSEA come from the germline V gene. This CDR3 is 15 amino acids long. After removal of 6 bases from V and 4 bases from J, the junction contained 14 bases not matched to a gene. The CDR3 spells CSVGGTLAALETQYF. In DNA, the CDR3 is TGCAGCGTCGGGGGGACTCTAGCGGCTTTAGAGACCCAGTACTTC. Together with reference TRBV29-1 and TRBJ2-5, the CDR3 gives the full variable domain: SAVISQKPSRDICQRGTSLTIQCQVDSQVTMMFWYRQQPGQSLTLIATANQGSEATYESGFVIDKFPISRPNLTFSTLTVSNMSPEDSSIYLCSVGGTLAALETQYFGPGTRLLVL.

V is TRBV2 and J is TRBJ2-2; TRBD2 is a possible D gene (6 bases). The germline CDR1 and CDR2 sequences are SNHLY and FYNNEI. The V end was cut by 10 bases, the J end by 4 bases, with 19 bases between. The CDR3 consists of 15 residues. The CDR3 region is CATKGGNSGTGELFF. DNA of the CDR3: TGTGCCACCAAAGGAGGGAATAGCGGCACCGGGGAGCTGTTTTTT.

The CDR3 region is CASSHRTDYYNEQFF. The CDR3, as DNA: TGTGCCAGCAGCCATCGGACTGATTACTACAATGAGCAGTTCTTC. The chain uses TRBV4-2 and TRBJ2-1; weak D call: TRBD2 (5 bases). The V gene lost 3 bases and the J gene lost 3 bases, with 12 bases spanning the gap. The germline CDR1 and CDR2 sequences are LGHNA and YNFKEQ. CDR3 length: 15 amino acids.

The gene calls are TRBV10-2 and TRBJ2-7; D not certain. CDR1 WSHSY and CDR2 SAAADI come from the germline V gene. Trimming took off 3 bases at V and 6 bases at J, with 18 bases between the two ends. This CDR3 has 15 residues. The CDR3, as DNA: TGCGCCAGCAGTGAACCCCGGACCGGGTCCATCGAGCAGTACTTC. Its translation: CASSEPRTGSIEQYF.

This chain connects TRBV13 to TRBJ1-2; no firm D call. The CDR3 is made up of 13 amino acids. Germline CDR1 and CDR2: PRHDT and FYEKMQ (reference sequence). Trimming removed 5 bases at V and 6 bases at J, with 13 bases between. As DNA, the CDR3 is TGTGCCAGCAGCCAGAACCCCCGGGATGGCTACACCTTC. This sequence encodes CASSQNPRDGYTF. The whole variable domain, filled in from reference TRBV13 and TRBJ1-2, reads AAGVIQSPRHLIKEKRETATLKCYPIPRHDTVYWYQQGPGQDPQFLISFYEKMQSDKGSIPDRFSAQQFSDYHSELNMSSLELGDSALYFCASSQNPRDGYTFGSGTRLTVV.

The chain is built from TRBV2 and TRBJ2-7, with 9 bases identical to TRBD1. CDR1 and CDR2 (germline): SNHLY, FYNNEI. V lost 6 bases and J lost 3; bases outside the gene matches: 15. CDR3 size: 17 residues. CDR3 sequence reads: CASRYETGGNWNYEQYF. As DNA, the CDR3 is TGTGCCAGCAGATATGAGACAGGGGGAAATTGGAACTACGAGCAGTACTTC.

V gene TRBV4-3 combines with J gene TRBJ1-2, with D perhaps matching TRBD1 (5 bases). Trimming shortened V by 4 bases and J by 2 bases, and 11 bases separated the two germline ends. CDR3 length: 14 amino acids. The V gene's germline CDR1 is LGHNA and CDR2 YSLEER. CDR3 residues: CASSRSKGNYGYTF. The CDR3 DNA reads TGCGCCAGCAGCCGAAGTAAGGGGAACTATGGCTACACCTTC.